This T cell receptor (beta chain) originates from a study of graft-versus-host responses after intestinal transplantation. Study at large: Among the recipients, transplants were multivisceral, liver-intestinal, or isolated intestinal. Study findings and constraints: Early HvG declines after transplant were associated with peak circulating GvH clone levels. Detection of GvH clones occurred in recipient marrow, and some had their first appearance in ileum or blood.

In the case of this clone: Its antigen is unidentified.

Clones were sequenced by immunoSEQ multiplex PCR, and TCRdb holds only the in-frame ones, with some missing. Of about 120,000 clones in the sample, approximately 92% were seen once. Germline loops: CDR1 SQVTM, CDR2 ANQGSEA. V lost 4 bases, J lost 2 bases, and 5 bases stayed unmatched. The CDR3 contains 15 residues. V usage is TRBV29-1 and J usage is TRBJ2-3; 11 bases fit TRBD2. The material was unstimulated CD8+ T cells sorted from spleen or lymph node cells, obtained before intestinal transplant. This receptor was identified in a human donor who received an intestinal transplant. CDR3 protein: CSVVRLAGNTDTQYF. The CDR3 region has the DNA TGCAGCGTTGTAAGACTAGCGGGAAACACAGATACGCAGTATTTT.